Included here is one TCR beta chain sequence, with context. What it binds is unknown. This record belongs to a study of a mutant IDH1 vaccine in newly diagnosed glioma. Study context: Patients underwent eight vaccinations, which took place in weeks 1, 3, 5, 7, 11, 15, 19 and 23. With temozolomide cycles, or 4-6 weeks after radiotherapy alone, vaccination was started. Averaging approximately 40 years of age, treated patients were 62.5% male and about 38% female.

CDR3 length: 15 amino acids. The trim removed 0 bases at V and 2 bases at J, leaving 3 bases unmatched. Looked up from germline, CDR1 is SGHRS and CDR2 is YFSETQ. Time point: week 11, during vaccination. One vaccine dose held 300 ug of mutant IDH1 20-mer peptide and came with topical imiquimod. Newly diagnosed WHO grade 3 or 4 IDH1-mutant, ATRX-lost astrocytomas were identified in the donors. TCRdb's table, derived via immunoSEQ multiplex PCR, lists solely in-frame clones and lacks some. Of 120,000 or so clones in the sample, about four fifths are singletons; the top ten hold around 5.5%. This specimen consisted of PBMCs, obtained from a glioma patient whose treatment included an IDH1 peptide vaccine. This receptor was identified in a man aged 40-55 years with glioma. V is TRBV5-1 and J is TRBJ2-7, with 9 bases that match TRBD1. The CDR3 nucleotides read TGCGCCAGCAGCTTGGGGGGGACAGGGACCTACGAGCAGTACTTC. Its protein is CASSLGGTGTYEQYF. The full variable domain, with the rest looked up from reference TRBV5-1 and TRBJ2-7, is KAGVTQTPRYLIKTRGQQVTLSCSPISGHRSVSWYQQTPGQGLQFLFEYFSETQRNKGNFPGRFSGRQFSNSRSEMNVSTLELGDSALYLCASSLGGTGTYEQYFGPGTRLTVT.